This is a list of T cell receptor beta chains from one sample in a study of T cells in Graves' hyperthyroidism and ophthalmopathy. MiXCR was run by TCRdb on the multiplex PCR reads, yielding one entry per CDR3 protein. There are roughly 170,000 distinct CDR3 sequences in the sample; 17% occur only once, and 25% to 35% lies in the top ten. Sequencing used blood. Receptor source: a woman aged 45-59 years with Graves' hyperthyroidism. Both conserved end residues are part of each CDR3. D genes are given only for firm matches. A row's size may be missing; if present it is once, few, many or a size class.

v_gene: TRBV3-1; d_gene: -; abundance: many; j_gene: TRBJ1-2; CDR3aa: CASSQLGSGYTF; CDR3nt: TGTGCCAGCAGCCAACTTGGCAGTGGCTACACCTTC
v_gene: TRBV2; d_gene: -; abundance: -; j_gene: TRBJ2-3; CDR3aa: CASSEEGRSTDTQYF; CDR3nt: TGTGCCAGCAGTGAAGAGGGGCGTAGCACAGATACGCAGTATTTT
v_gene: TRBV5-1; d_gene: -; abundance: -; j_gene: TRBJ1-2; CDR3aa: CASSLGHGGYTF; CDR3nt: TGCGCCAGCAGCTTGGGACATGGAGGCTACACCTTC
v_gene: TRBV29-1; d_gene: -; abundance: many; j_gene: TRBJ1-1; CDR3aa: CSGGEVSDTEAFF; CDR3nt: TGCAGCGGGGGAGAGGTCTCGGACACTGAAGCTTTCTTT
v_gene: TRBV19; d_gene: TRBD1; abundance: many; j_gene: TRBJ2-1; CDR3aa: CASGTGPYNEQFF; CDR3nt: TGTGCTTCCGGGACAGGCCCCTACAATGAGCAGTTCTTC
v_gene: TRBV29-1; d_gene: TRBD1; abundance: many; j_gene: TRBJ2-7; CDR3aa: CSVVTGNSYEQYF; CDR3nt: TGCAGCGTGGTGACAGGGAACTCCTACGAGCAGTACTTC
v_gene: TRBV2; d_gene: TRBD2; abundance: many; j_gene: TRBJ2-2; CDR3aa: CASKRPGLDTGELFF; CDR3nt: TGTGCCAGCAAGAGACCGGGACTAGACACCGGGGAGCTGTTTTTT
v_gene: TRBV7-8; d_gene: TRBD1; abundance: -; j_gene: TRBJ2-7; CDR3aa: CASSLAFRDRIYEQYF; CDR3nt: TGTGCCAGCAGCTTAGCCTTCCGGGACAGGATATACGAGCAGTACTTC
v_gene: TRBV27; d_gene: -; abundance: many; j_gene: TRBJ1-4; CDR3aa: CASSPGHTNRNEKLFF; CDR3nt: TGTGCCAGCAGCCCGGGACACACGAACCGAAATGAAAAACTGTTTTTT
v_gene: TRBV5-1; d_gene: -; abundance: few; j_gene: TRBJ1-2; CDR3aa: CASSLALGNGYTF; CDR3nt: TGCGCCAGCAGCTTGGCCTTAGGGAATGGCTACACCTTC
v_gene: TRBV7-9; d_gene: -; abundance: many; j_gene: TRBJ2-1; CDR3aa: CASSLPQAPYNEQFF; CDR3nt: TGTGCCAGCAGCTTACCACAGGCGCCCTACAATGAGCAGTTCTTC
v_gene: TRBV27; d_gene: TRBD1; abundance: once; j_gene: TRBJ2-7; CDR3aa: CASSPEGQAYSYEQYF; CDR3nt: TGTGCCAGCAGTCCCGAGGGACAGGCGTACTCCTACGAGCAGTACTTC
v_gene: TRBV14; d_gene: TRBD1; abundance: -; j_gene: TRBJ1-2; CDR3aa: CASSASRTGSGYTF; CDR3nt: TGTGCCAGCAGCGCGTCCCGGACAGGGAGTGGCTACACCTTC
v_gene: TRBV7-8; d_gene: -; abundance: many; j_gene: TRBJ1-1; CDR3aa: CATTWGPGGGTEAFF; CDR3nt: TGTGCCACAACTTGGGGCCCTGGGGGGGGCACTGAAGCTTTCTTT
v_gene: TRBV6-1; d_gene: -; abundance: many; j_gene: TRBJ1-5; CDR3aa: CASSPAGRLNQPQHF; CDR3nt: TGTGCCAGCAGTCCCGCAGGGCGGCTAAATCAGCCCCAGCATTTT
v_gene: TRBV7-8; d_gene: -; abundance: many; j_gene: TRBJ1-1; CDR3aa: CASSLVLGEAFF; CDR3nt: TGTGCCAGCAGCTTAGTCTTGGGTGAGGCTTTCTTT
v_gene: TRBV19; d_gene: -; abundance: many; j_gene: TRBJ1-1; CDR3aa: CASMRWGGAFF; CDR3nt: TGTGCCAGTATGAGGTGGGGTGGCGCTTTCTTT
v_gene: TRBV19; d_gene: -; abundance: few; j_gene: TRBJ2-5; CDR3aa: CASSMAGWRETQYF; CDR3nt: TGTGCCAGTAGTATGGCAGGGTGGAGGGAGACCCAGTACTTC
v_gene: TRBV5-1; d_gene: -; abundance: many; j_gene: TRBJ2-2; CDR3aa: CASSYSNTGELFF; CDR3nt: TGCGCCAGCAGTTATAGTAACACCGGGGAGCTGTTTTTT
v_gene: TRBV6-2/TRBV6-3; d_gene: TRBD1; abundance: many; j_gene: TRBJ2-1; CDR3aa: CASSPHWWDRGINEQFF; CDR3nt: TGTGCCAGCAGTCCTCACTGGTGGGACAGGGGGATCAATGAGCAGTTCTTC
v_gene: TRBV20-1; d_gene: TRBD1; abundance: many; j_gene: TRBJ2-7; CDR3aa: CSASGQGLYEQYF; CDR3nt: TGCAGTGCTAGCGGACAGGGGTTGTACGAGCAGTACTTC
v_gene: TRBV6-2/TRBV6-3; d_gene: TRBD2; abundance: many; j_gene: TRBJ2-3; CDR3aa: CASSYGTTFTDTQYF; CDR3nt: TGTGCCAGCAGTTATGGGACTACATTCACAGATACGCAGTATTTT
v_gene: TRBV7-2; d_gene: -; abundance: many; j_gene: TRBJ1-1; CDR3aa: CASSLINTEAFF; CDR3nt: TGTGCCAGCAGCTTAATCAACACTGAAGCTTTCTTT
v_gene: TRBV7-2; d_gene: -; abundance: many; j_gene: TRBJ1-1; CDR3aa: CAGSFLDEAFF; CDR3nt: TGTGCCGGCAGCTTTCTAGATGAAGCTTTCTTT
v_gene: TRBV5-1; d_gene: TRBD1; abundance: -; j_gene: TRBJ2-7; CDR3aa: CASSLEGQGTGEQYF; CDR3nt: TGCGCCAGCAGCTTGGAAGGACAGGGGACGGGCGAGCAGTACTTC
v_gene: TRBV3-1; d_gene: TRBD1; abundance: many; j_gene: TRBJ2-1; CDR3aa: CASSQVKGARSLNEQFF; CDR3nt: TGTGCCAGCAGCCAGGTAAAGGGGGCCCGATCCCTCAATGAGCAGTTCTTC
v_gene: TRBV5-8; d_gene: -; abundance: many; j_gene: TRBJ1-6; CDR3aa: CASSFWGNNSPLHF; CDR3nt: TGTGCCAGCAGCTTCTGGGGGAATAATTCACCCCTCCACTTT
v_gene: TRBV27; d_gene: TRBD1; abundance: many; j_gene: TRBJ1-1; CDR3aa: CASSYRGGTEAFF; CDR3nt: TGTGCCAGCAGTTACAGGGGGGGCACTGAAGCTTTCTTT
v_gene: TRBV29-1; d_gene: -; abundance: few; j_gene: TRBJ1-1; CDR3aa: CSVGGEGLEAEAFF; CDR3nt: TGCAGCGTTGGGGGGGAGGGGTTGGAGGCTGAAGCTTTCTTT
v_gene: TRBV11-2; d_gene: -; abundance: many; j_gene: TRBJ2-5; CDR3aa: CASSIYEGGVETQYF; CDR3nt: TGTGCCAGCAGCATCTACGAAGGCGGTGTGGAGACCCAGTACTTC
v_gene: TRBV19; d_gene: TRBD1; abundance: many; j_gene: TRBJ2-7; CDR3aa: CASSPGQGFPYEQYF; CDR3nt: TGTGCCAGTAGCCCAGGACAGGGGTTCCCCTACGAGCAGTACTTC
v_gene: TRBV19; d_gene: TRBD2; abundance: many; j_gene: TRBJ2-1; CDR3aa: CASSIGAWRGASSSYNEQFF; CDR3nt: TGTGCCAGTAGTATCGGAGCCTGGCGGGGGGCCTCGAGCTCCTACAATGAGCAGTTCTTC
v_gene: TRBV5-1; d_gene: -; abundance: many; j_gene: TRBJ1-1; CDR3aa: CASSLLGSQNTEAFF; CDR3nt: TGCGCCAGCAGCTTGTTAGGGTCCCAGAACACTGAAGCTTTCTTT
v_gene: TRBV4-1; d_gene: -; abundance: many; j_gene: TRBJ2-1; CDR3aa: CASSQEDSRGYNEQFF; CDR3nt: TGCGCCAGCAGCCAAGAGGACTCAAGGGGGTACAATGAGCAGTTCTTC
v_gene: TRBV7-9; d_gene: -; abundance: many; j_gene: TRBJ1-2; CDR3aa: CASSLGANRGYGYTF; CDR3nt: TGTGCCAGCAGCTTAGGAGCTAATCGCGGCTATGGCTACACCTTC
v_gene: TRBV27; d_gene: -; abundance: many; j_gene: TRBJ1-5; CDR3aa: CASSLSNGQPQHF; CDR3nt: TGTGCCAGCAGTTTATCGAATGGTCAGCCCCAGCATTTT
v_gene: TRBV29-1; d_gene: -; abundance: many; j_gene: TRBJ2-2; CDR3aa: CSVGRTNTGELFF; CDR3nt: TGCAGCGTCGGACGGACGAACACCGGGGAGCTGTTTTTT
v_gene: TRBV7-6; d_gene: TRBD1; abundance: many; j_gene: TRBJ1-5; CDR3aa: CASSLEAGGGAGQPQHF; CDR3nt: TGTGCCAGCAGCTTAGAAGCAGGGGGGGGCGCGGGTCAGCCCCAGCATTTT
v_gene: TRBV28; d_gene: -; abundance: many; j_gene: TRBJ1-6; CDR3aa: CASNLGRSYNSPLHF; CDR3nt: TGTGCCAGCAATCTAGGGCGCTCCTATAATTCACCCCTCCACTTT
v_gene: TRBV10-2; d_gene: -; abundance: many; j_gene: TRBJ1-5; CDR3aa: CASSESDLAQPQHF; CDR3nt: TGCGCCAGCAGTGAGTCGGACCTTGCTCAGCCCCAGCATTTT
v_gene: TRBV5-5; d_gene: -; abundance: many; j_gene: TRBJ1-2; CDR3aa: CASSPQRRNYGYTF; CDR3nt: TGTGCCAGCAGCCCCCAGAGGAGGAACTATGGCTACACCTTC
v_gene: TRBV6-5; d_gene: -; abundance: many; j_gene: TRBJ1-2; CDR3aa: CASSYSAQFLEGYTF; CDR3nt: TGTGCCAGCAGTTACTCGGCCCAATTCTTAGAAGGCTACACCTTC
v_gene: TRBV7-9; d_gene: TRBD1; abundance: many; j_gene: TRBJ2-7; CDR3aa: CASSPRDRGQYEQYF; CDR3nt: TGTGCCAGCAGCCCACGAGACAGGGGCCAATACGAGCAGTACTTC
v_gene: TRBV19; d_gene: TRBD2; abundance: many; j_gene: TRBJ2-1; CDR3aa: CASSIIVYASGGQVVYNEQFF; CDR3nt: TGTGCCAGTAGTATTATCGTGTACGCTAGCGGGGGGCAGGTTGTTTACAATGAGCAGTTCTTC
v_gene: TRBV6-6; d_gene: TRBD1; abundance: many; j_gene: TRBJ1-2; CDR3aa: CASSYWDRGRDGYTF; CDR3nt: TGTGCCAGCAGTTACTGGGACAGGGGGCGTGATGGCTACACCTTC
v_gene: TRBV9; d_gene: -; abundance: many; j_gene: TRBJ1-2; CDR3aa: CASSVDGVRGYTF; CDR3nt: TGTGCCAGCAGCGTAGACGGGGTCCGTGGCTACACCTTC
v_gene: TRBV12-3/TRBV12-4; d_gene: -; abundance: many; j_gene: TRBJ1-1; CDR3aa: CASRRSGTRFEAFF; CDR3nt: TGTGCCAGCAGACGCTCGGGGACACGGTTTGAAGCTTTCTTT
v_gene: TRBV2; d_gene: -; abundance: many; j_gene: TRBJ2-7; CDR3aa: CASKTESYEQYF; CDR3nt: TGTGCCAGCAAAACAGAATCCTACGAGCAGTACTTC
v_gene: TRBV27; d_gene: -; abundance: many; j_gene: TRBJ1-5; CDR3aa: CASGGLGGNQPQHF; CDR3nt: TGTGCCAGCGGGGGGCTAGGAGGTAATCAGCCCCAGCATTTT
v_gene: TRBV6-2/TRBV6-3; d_gene: -; abundance: many; j_gene: TRBJ1-5; CDR3aa: CASSYGGPSNQPQHF; CDR3nt: TGTGCCAGCAGTTACGGGGGTCCCAGCAATCAGCCCCAGCATTTT
v_gene: TRBV4-1; d_gene: -; abundance: -; j_gene: TRBJ1-2; CDR3aa: CASSQDRDLYGYTF; CDR3nt: TGCGCCAGCAGCCAAGACAGGGACCTCTATGGCTACACCTTC
v_gene: TRBV7-3; d_gene: -; abundance: few; j_gene: TRBJ1-1; CDR3aa: CASSLGVEAFF; CDR3nt: TGTGCCAGCAGTTTAGGGGTAGAAGCTTTCTTT
v_gene: TRBV6-1; d_gene: -; abundance: many; j_gene: TRBJ2-6; CDR3aa: CASSEEVRVSGANVLTF; CDR3nt: TGTGCCAGCAGCGAGGAGGTCAGAGTTTCTGGGGCCAACGTCCTGACTTTC
v_gene: TRBV28; d_gene: -; abundance: many; j_gene: TRBJ2-7; CDR3aa: CASSLEVRTYGQYF; CDR3nt: TGTGCCAGCAGTTTGGAGGTCAGGACCTACGGGCAGTACTTC
v_gene: TRBV20-1; d_gene: -; abundance: many; j_gene: TRBJ1-1; CDR3aa: CSADDSPTEAFF; CDR3nt: TGCAGTGCCGACGACAGCCCCACTGAAGCTTTCTTT
v_gene: TRBV14; d_gene: TRBD1; abundance: many; j_gene: TRBJ1-1; CDR3aa: CASSQTSGQSPEAFF; CDR3nt: TGTGCCAGCAGCCAAACCTCGGGACAGAGCCCTGAAGCTTTCTTT
v_gene: TRBV2; d_gene: TRBD1; abundance: many; j_gene: TRBJ1-1; CDR3aa: CASRGTGLYTEAFF; CDR3nt: TGTGCCAGCAGAGGGACAGGGCTCTACACTGAAGCTTTCTTT
v_gene: TRBV6-5; d_gene: -; abundance: many; j_gene: TRBJ1-2; CDR3aa: CASSYDQGYTF; CDR3nt: TGTGCCAGCAGTTACGACCAGGGCTACACCTTC
v_gene: TRBV3-2; d_gene: -; abundance: many; j_gene: TRBJ2-1; CDR3aa: CASSQDGGATGYNEQFF; CDR3nt: TGTGCCAGCAGCCAAGATGGAGGGGCTACGGGGTACAATGAGCAGTTCTTC
v_gene: TRBV6-1; d_gene: TRBD1; abundance: many; j_gene: TRBJ1-4; CDR3aa: CASRDRNEKLFF; CDR3nt: TGTGCCAGCAGGGACAGGAATGAAAAACTGTTTTTT